This TCR beta chain was profiled in a study of blood T cell repertoires in COVID-19. In the study overall: Material from acute and convalescent COVID-19 was sourced from the United States, Italy and Spain. The analysed material was cDNA or gDNA that came from T cells, B-cell-depleted T cells, or PBMCs.

How the authors handled the data: How many nucleated cells were present was estimated from reference gene primer amplification. The method was immunoSEQ multiplex PCR; TCRdb's version includes in-frame clones alone and lacks a portion of them. D and trimming were read from the DNA, whereas the V and J calls and clone size are those reported in that table. The sample carries some 220,000 clones, roughly 81% recorded once. Germline V CDR1 and CDR2: SGHTA, FQGTGA. V lost 5 bases and J 1 base, leaving 9 bases between the germline ends. The CDR3 spans 14 residues. This TCR derives from a man aged 45 to 65 with acute or convalescent COVID-19. The sequenced sample was peripheral blood. The chain recombines TRBV7-3 with TRBJ1-3, with D possibly TRBD1 on 5 matching bases. CDR3 protein: CASSPTVSGNTIYF. CDR3 DNA sequence: TGTGCCAGCAGCCCGACAGTATCTGGAAACACCATATATTTT.